The present T cell receptor beta chain was sequenced within a study of cytomegalovirus exposure and HLA in healthy donors. Primers: 60 Vbeta forward and 13 Jbeta reverse. Only in-frame clones appear in the TCRdb table, and some are missing; sequencing was by immunoSEQ multiplex PCR. The data hold 150,000 to 200,000 clones, with roughly four fifths observed a single time. The length of the CDR3 is 16 residues. Germline-derived CDR1 and CDR2 are SGHTA and FQGNSA. V lost 5 bases and J 1 base, leaving 17 bases between the germline ends. The chain combines TRBV7-2 with TRBJ1-2, with D perhaps TRBD1 (5 bases). This receptor was taken from a woman younger than 45 in good health and CMV-seronegative. The sequenced sample was PBMCs. The CDR3 reads CASSPGGGKFNYGYTF. In DNA, the CDR3 is TGTGCCAGCAGCCCGGGGGGGGGTAAATTTAACTATGGCTACACCTTC. Using reference TRBV7-2 and TRBJ1-2 for the parts outside the CDR3, the full variable domain is GAGVSQSPSNKVTEKGKDVELRCDPISGHTALYWYRQSLGQGLEFLIYFQGNSAPDKSGLPSDRFSAERTGGSVSTLTIQRTQQEDSAVYLCASSPGGGKFNYGYTFGSGTRLTVV.